Below, 8 T cell receptor beta chains from the same sample are listed, as sequenced in a study of cytomegalovirus exposure and HLA in healthy donors. Use of 60 Vbeta and 13 Jbeta primers characterized the PCR. The table came from immunoSEQ multiplex PCR; TCRdb's copy has only in-frame clones and leaves some out. The table has over 65,000 clones, over 75% seen once; the top ten hold roughly a tenth. Sequences were obtained from PBMCs. The source is a middle-aged man in good health and CMV-seronegative.

J is TRBJ1-2 and V is TRBV28, with 8 bases lining up with TRBD1. Per the germline V gene, CDR1 is MDHEN and CDR2 is SYDVKM. The CDR3 spans 12 residues. J gave up 8 bases and V 6 bases, and 5 bases lay outside the gene matches. The CDR3 here is CASSPGGRGYTF. CDR3 bases: TGTGCCAGCAGCCCAGGGGGCAGGGGCTACACCTTC.

This clone was picked up a small number of times. The V and J genes are TRBV4-1 and TRBJ1-5, with 8 bases fitting TRBD1. Germline V gene sequence: CDR1 MGHRA, CDR2 YSYEKL. This CDR3 is 15 amino acids long. The junction had 6 bases not matched to a gene; V was cut back by 3 bases and J by 5 bases. The CDR3 here is CASSQAGTGDQPQHF. DNA for the CDR3: TGCGCCAGCAGCCAGGCCGGGACAGGTGATCAGCCCCAGCATTTT.

This sequence joins TRBV28 and TRBJ2-7, with D possibly being TRBD1 (6 bases). The CDR3 sequence is 13 residues long. The V end lost 7 bases, the J end lost 4 bases, and 14 bases lay between the germline ends. CDR1 and CDR2 from the germline V gene are MDHEN and SYDVKM. CDR3 protein: CASIGTQLYEQYF. As DNA, the CDR3 is TGTGCCAGCATCGGGACACAACTTTACGAGCAGTACTTC.

The chain joins TRBV7-9 to TRBJ2-4, with D possibly matching TRBD1 (5 bases). V lost 8 bases and J lost 0, with 11 bases in between. Germline-derived CDR1 and CDR2 are SEHNR and FQNEAQ (reference sequence). The CDR3 has 14 amino acids. The CDR3 region is CASGADLAKNIQYF. The CDR3 bases are TGTGCCAGCGGGGCAGACTTAGCCAAAAACATTCAGTACTTC.

This chain joins TRBV5-1 and TRBJ1-6; 7 bases agree with TRBD1. Germline CDR1 SGHRS, CDR2 YFSETQ. CDR3 size: 14 residues. V shed 2 bases and J 10 bases; nucleotides not matched to a gene: 6. CDR3 residues: CASSFGTDFSPLHF. In DNA, the CDR3 is TGCGCCAGCAGCTTCGGGACAGACTTCTCACCCCTCCACTTT.

This clone was detected a few times. The rearrangement joins TRBV6-1 to TRBJ2-1; 12 bases match TRBD2. Unmatched junction bases numbered 5, after V lost 7 bases and J lost 4 bases. This CDR3 is 15 amino acids long. The V gene's germline CDR1 is MNHNS and CDR2 SASEGT. CDR3 sequence: CASNRLAGEYNEQFF. CDR3 in DNA: TGTGCCAGCAATCGACTAGCGGGGGAATACAATGAGCAGTTCTTC.

CDR3 residues: CASRGGTGFGSPLHF. The CDR3, as DNA: TGTGCCAGCAGGGGTGGGACAGGGTTCGGTTCACCCCTCCACTTT. The chain joins TRBV28 to TRBJ1-6; 9 nucleotides agree with TRBD1. The CDR3 spans 15 residues. Germline V CDR1 and CDR2: MDHEN, SYDVKM. Germline trimming cut 6 bases from V and 9 bases from J; bases unmatched to any gene: 9.

This clone was observed a single time. V gene TRBV5-1 combines with J gene TRBJ2-5; TRBD2 matches 8 bases. The length of the CDR3 is 14 residues. J lost 5 bases, V lost 4 bases, and 7 bases had no gene match. Germline assignment: CDR1 SGHRS and CDR2 YFSETQ. CDR3 DNA: TGCGCCAGCAGCCAAGGACTAGCCAGGGAGACCCAGTACTTC. It yields the protein CASSQGLARETQYF.